This TCR beta chain was recovered during a study of blood T cell repertoires in COVID-19. About the research overall: T cells, B-cell-depleted T cells, or PBMCs supplied cDNA or gDNA.

The ends lost 3 bases at V and 9 bases at J; junction bases unmatched: 5. This CDR3 spans 14 amino acids. Germline assignment: CDR1 MNHEY and CDR2 SMNVEV (reference sequence). Sequencing used immunoSEQ multiplex PCR; TCRdb keeps in-frame clones, though not all of them. The data contain about 95,000 clones, more than 75% of them singletons. The sequenced sample consisted of peripheral blood. V gene TRBV27 combines with J gene TRBJ2-1; 10 positions match TRBD2. The sequence was obtained from a human donor in a cohort sampled during active COVID-19. This CDR3 is CASSLLAGGREQFF. In DNA form, the CDR3 reads TGTGCCAGCAGTTTGTTAGCGGGGGGTCGTGAGCAGTTCTTC.